This T cell receptor (beta chain) was recovered during a study of blood T cell repertoires in COVID-19. Study background: Sites across the United States, Italy and Spain contributed samples from acute and convalescent COVID-19. Sources were T cells, B-cell-depleted T cells, or PBMCs; the material itself was cDNA or gDNA.

Source study methods: Reference gene primer amplification gave estimated nucleated cell counts. Profiled with immunoSEQ multiplex PCR; TCRdb holds only in-frame clones, not every one. V, J and clone size reflect that table, while D and trimming were determined from the DNA. Here the sample spans hundreds of thousands of clones, 70% to 90% being singletons. CDR3 length: 15 residues. The germline CDR1 and CDR2 sequences are SGDLS and YYNGEE. V was clipped by 1 base and J by 0 bases, with 8 bases between them. This receptor was obtained from a woman aged 55-70 years in a cohort exposed to, infected with or recovered from COVID-19 (not recorded which). This sequence joins TRBV9 and TRBJ1-3; unclear D gene. Sequencing was carried out using PBMCs or T cells enriched from blood (not recorded which). The CDR3: CASSVLPHSGNTIYF. CDR3 nucleotides: TGTGCCAGCAGCGTACTACCGCACTCTGGAAACACCATATATTTT.